Listed here is a single TCR beta chain. Reanalyzing the 5' RACE reads, TCRdb keeps one entry per CDR3 protein, without DNA. Across 90,000 to 110,000 distinct CDR3 sequences, the top ten clones capture roughly 12% of the sample. The sample comes from a study of monozygotic twins with inflammatory bowel disease. The CDR3 runs 12 residues. The receptor's source is a human donor with ulcerative colitis or Crohn's disease, or a healthy co-twin of an affected twin (not recorded which). Sequencing used blood. V gene TRBV12-3 or TRBV12-4 combines with J gene TRBJ2-7; there is no DNA to check the TCRdb D call of TRBD1. CDR3 amino acids: CASSLGDNEQYF.